Listed here are 25 T cell receptor beta chains from one sample, sequenced in a study of blood T cells in healthy people across ages. The use of a sample-barcoded 5' primer and a J-beta primer mix characterized a second PCR of about 7 to 12 cycles. Each CDR3 protein is one row after TCRdb ran MiXCR on the 5' RACE reads. The profile covers about 2 million distinct CDR3 sequences, with roughly 52% appearing a single time and 2.1% taken by the ten largest. The sequenced material came from blood. Receptors were obtained from a woman between 40 and 55 years old in good health.

This chain connects TRBV6-2 or TRBV6-3 to TRBJ2-1, with D possibly TRBD1 on 6 matching bases. The CDR3 is 14 amino acids. Germline loops: CDR1 MNHEY, CDR2 SVGEGT. Between the trimmed V and J ends, which lost 5 bases and 2 bases, there was a span of 10 bases. The CDR3 DNA follows: TGTGCCAGCAGTAATGCAGGGGCCTACAATGAGCAGTTCTTC. It yields the protein CASSNAGAYNEQFF.

The chain links TRBV2 to TRBJ2-1; 11 nucleotides match TRBD2. The germline CDR1 and CDR2 sequences are SNHLY and FYNNEI. V lost 5 bases to trimming and J lost 6 bases; unmatched junction nucleotides: 9. This CDR3 comprises 16 residues. CDR3 nucleotides: TGTGCCAGCAGTTCCCAACTAGCGGGGGCCCTCAATGAGCAGTTCTTC. Translated: CASSSQLAGALNEQFF.

This clonotype was counted between two and nine times. The chain combines TRBV24-1 with TRBJ1-2; D perhaps matches TRBD1 (5 bases). Trimming took off 7 bases at V and 8 bases at J, with 16 bases between the two ends. The CDR3 spans 13 residues. The V gene's germline CDR1 is KGHDR and CDR2 SFDVKD. Here the CDR3 DNA reads TGTGCCACCAGCCGAGGTCAGGGCAGGGGCTACACCTTC. Protein: CATSRGQGRGYTF.

This clonotype was recorded a few times. The chain couples TRBV12-3 or TRBV12-4 to TRBJ2-3; 7 positions agree with TRBD1. The ends lost 3 bases at V and 1 base at J; junction bases unmatched: 7. This CDR3 region has 16 residues. The CDR3 DNA follows: TGTGCCAGCAGTTTTGAGGGGGCGAGGGGCACAGATACGCAGTATTTT. Its translation is CASSFEGARGTDTQYF.

The chain employs TRBV29-1 and TRBJ2-1; D perhaps matches TRBD1 (5 bases). Per germline, CDR1 SQVTM and CDR2 ANQGSEA. V was shortened by 6 bases and J by 4 bases, with 13 bases between the two germline ends. The CDR3 has 13 residues. This chain's CDR3 is CSVEWTLYNEQFF. DNA of the CDR3: TGCAGCGTGGAGTGGACACTTTACAATGAGCAGTTCTTC.

The rearrangement uses TRBV12-3 or TRBV12-4 and TRBJ1-6; 7 bases are shared with TRBD1. V lost 5 bases to trimming and J lost 5 bases; unmatched junction nucleotides: 3. This CDR3 region has 14 residues. The CDR3 spells CASSPGTDNSPLHF. In DNA, the CDR3 is TGTGCCAGCAGTCCCGGGACAGATAATTCACCCCTCCACTTT.

Concerning this clonotype itself: One end of the junction is discordant with germline, which a read error may explain. The rearrangement links TRBV2 to TRBJ2-5; D may match TRBD1 or TRBD2 (5 bases each). The CDR3 totals 15 residues. The germline V gene encodes CDR1 SNHLY and CDR2 FYNNEI. The DNA of the CDR3 is TGTGCCAGCAGTGAGAGGGGTCGCTACCAAGAGCCCCAGTACTTC. Its protein product is CASSERGRYQEPQYF. The entire variable domain, with the rest obtained from reference TRBV2 and TRBJ2-5, is as follows: EPEVTQTPSHQVTQMGQEVILRCVPISNHLYFYWYRQILGQKVEFLVSFYNNEISEKSEIFDDQFSVERPDGSNFTLKIRSTKLEDSAMYFCASSERGRYQEPQYFGPGTRLLVL.

The chain uses TRBV28 and TRBJ1-2; 8 bases line up with TRBD1. Germline trimming cut 5 bases from V and 4 bases from J; bases unmatched to any gene: 6. The CDR3 sequence is 14 residues long. Germline V CDR1 and CDR2: MDHEN, SYDVKM. CDR3 bases: TGTGCCAGCAGTCCGGACAGGGAGAGCTATGGCTACACCTTC. This translates into CASSPDRESYGYTF.

This clonotype has only a few counts. This chain uses TRBV5-1 with TRBJ2-3; D not resolved. The CDR3 contains 12 residues. Trimming stripped 5 bases from V and 6 bases from J, with 10 bases between. The V gene's germline CDR1 is SGHRS and CDR2 YFSETQ. DNA of the CDR3: TGCGCCAGCAGTCGAGACTCGGATACGCAGTATTTT. As protein: CASSRDSDTQYF. Full variable domain (outside the CDR3, taken from reference TRBV5-1 and TRBJ2-3): KAGVTQTPRYLIKTRGQQVTLSCSPISGHRSVSWYQQTPGQGLQFLFEYFSETQRNKGNFPGRFSGRQFSNSRSEMNVSTLELGDSALYLCASSRDSDTQYFGPGTRLTVL.

This rearrangement joins TRBV4-1 to TRBJ2-2; tentatively, D is TRBD1 (5 bases). The CDR3 is 15 residues long. The V and J ends lost 3 bases and 2 bases respectively, with 10 bases between them. CDR1 is MGHRA, CDR2 YSYEKL, per germline. CDR3 amino acids: CASSHQTGNTGELFF. In nucleotides, the CDR3 is TGCGCCAGCAGCCATCAAACAGGAAACACCGGGGAGCTGTTTTTT.

This clonotype was detected only a few times. The chain links TRBV27 to TRBJ2-5, with D unresolved. Between the trimmed V and J ends, which lost 0 bases and 5 bases, there was a span of 16 bases. Germline assignment: CDR1 MNHEY and CDR2 SMNVEV (reference sequence). This CDR3 region has 16 residues. This CDR3 is CASSLSNRYGKETQYF. CDR3 DNA sequence: TGTGCCAGCAGTTTATCGAACCGGTATGGGAAGGAGACCCAGTACTTC.

V is TRBV5-4 and J is TRBJ2-5, with D perhaps given as TRBD1 or TRBD2 (5 bases each). Germline CDR1 and CDR2: SGHNT and YYREEE (reference sequence). The CDR3 has 17 amino acids. Deletions cut 4 bases from V and 4 bases from J, with 23 bases between. CDR3 DNA sequence: TGTGCCAGCAGCGGTGGGGTGAGGGACCGAAGGGGAGAGACCCAGTACTTC. Translating it yields CASSGGVRDRRGETQYF. Using reference TRBV5-4 and TRBJ2-5 for the parts outside the CDR3, the full variable domain is ETGVTQSPTHLIKTRGQQVTLRCSSQSGHNTVSWYQQALGQGPQFIFQYYREEENGRGNFPPRFSGLQFPNYSSELNVNALELDDSALYLCASSGGVRDRRGETQYFGPGTRLLVL.

V usage is TRBV6-2 or TRBV6-3 and J usage is TRBJ2-3, with TRBD2 identical over 12 bases. In germline, CDR1 is MNHEY, CDR2 SVGEGT. This CDR3 is built from 19 residues. V gave up 6 bases and J gave up 5 bases; unmatched junction bases: 18. The CDR3 region has the DNA TGTGCCAGCAGGGATCCTGCAACTAGCGGGGGGCAGTTCCGAGATACGCAGTATTTT. It translates to CASRDPATSGGQFRDTQYF.

V and J are TRBV10-3 and TRBJ2-3; D tentatively fits TRBD1 or TRBD2 (5 bases each). Per germline, CDR1 ENHRY and CDR2 SYGVKD. V lost 10 bases, J lost 4 bases, and 21 bases lay in between. CDR3 length equals 15 residues. The CDR3 nucleotides read TGTGCCACCCGCGGTCCGGGGCGGACCTCAGATACGCAGTATTTT. Its protein is CATRGPGRTSDTQYF.

The CDR3 DNA reads TGTGCCACCAGTGCTATGCGGAGCACAGATACGCAGTATTTT. It specifies CATSAMRSTDTQYF. The chain couples TRBV24-1 to TRBJ2-3, with D uncertain. The germline CDR1 and CDR2 sequences are KGHDR and SFDVKD. The CDR3 consists of 14 residues. Trimming left V 5 bases short and J 0 bases short, with 8 bases between.

The chain carries TRBV7-2 and TRBJ2-5; D is perhaps TRBD1 (6 bases). The length of the CDR3 is 15 residues. Trimming shortened V by 0 bases and J by 7 bases, and 15 bases separated the two germline ends. Looked up from germline, CDR1 is SGHTA and CDR2 is FQGNSA. This chain's CDR3 is CASSLALGGSGTQYF. The CDR3 coding sequence is TGTGCCAGCAGCTTAGCCCTTGGGGGCTCGGGGACCCAGTACTTC.

This clonotype was seen only a few times. The chain links TRBV6-5 to TRBJ1-5; D gene ambiguous. Trimming removed 0 bases from V and 5 bases from J, with 5 bases in between. The CDR3 sequence is 13 residues long. The germline V gene has CDR1 MNHEY and CDR2 SVGAGI. CDR3 in amino acids: CASSYSPDQPQHF. The CDR3 nucleotides read TGTGCCAGCAGTTACTCTCCGGATCAGCCCCAGCATTTT.

V usage is TRBV12-3 or TRBV12-4 and J usage is TRBJ2-7, with 8 bases lining up with TRBD2. This CDR3 is 15 amino acids long. Unmatched junction bases numbered 14, after V lost 6 bases and J lost 7 bases. CDR3 sequence reads: CASSRVRGVMNEQYF. In DNA, the CDR3 is TGTGCCAGCAGCCGGGTGCGGGGGGTTATGAATGAGCAGTACTTC.

Regarding this clonotype: At one of its ends the junction is not consistent with the germline gene, which may arise from a read error. The gene calls are TRBV20-1 and TRBJ2-7; D not resolved. The CDR3 sequence is 15 residues long. Germline values: CDR1 DFQATT, CDR2 SNEGSKA (reference sequence). CDR3 in DNA: TGCAGTGCTAGAGATGACGGACGGTCCACCTACGGGCAGTACTTC. As protein: CSARDDGRSTYGQYF.

Points on this clonotype: At one boundary the junction diverges from the germline segment, which might be a read error. V gene TRBV7-9 combines with J gene TRBJ1-2; D ambiguous. The germline V gene has CDR1 SEHNR and CDR2 FQNEAQ (reference sequence). This CDR3 contains 14 residues. CDR3 amino acids: CASSSAGTPYGHTF. The CDR3 coding sequence is TGTGCCAGCAGCTCCGCTGGTACCCCCTATGGCCACACCTTC.

This clonotype has only a few counts. The chain links TRBV11-2 to TRBJ2-6; 9 nucleotides match TRBD1. Germline trimming cut 5 bases from V and 0 bases from J; bases unmatched to any gene: 11. CDR1 is SGHAT, CDR2 FQNNGV, per germline. The CDR3 totals 19 residues. The CDR3 loop is CASSASPTGGYSGANVLTF. CDR3 coding DNA: TGTGCCAGCAGCGCCTCGCCGACAGGGGGGTACTCTGGGGCCAACGTCCTGACTTTC.

The CDR3 sequence: CATSRRGSSVYERYF. CDR3 DNA sequence: TGTGCCACCAGCCGGAGGGGCTCATCGGTGTACGAGCGGTACTTC. V is TRBV15 and J is TRBJ2-4; tentatively, D is TRBD2 (6 bases). Trimming removed 5 bases from V and 15 bases from J, with 26 bases in between. The V gene's germline CDR1 is LNHNV and CDR2 YYDKDF (reference sequence). This CDR3 is 15 amino acids long. The variable domain in full, with the rest retrieved from reference TRBV15 and TRBJ2-4, is DAMVIQNPRYQVTQFGKPVTLSCSQTLNHNVMYWYQQKSSQAPKLLFHYYDKDFNNEADTPDNFQSRRPNTSFCFLDIRSPGLGDTAMYLCATSRRGSSVYERYFGAGTRLSVL.

The chain has TRBV7-2 and TRBJ2-3; D is undetermined. There are 16 residues in the CDR3. Germline assignment: CDR1 SGHTA and CDR2 FQGNSA. Trimming cost V 3 bases and J 1 base, with 14 bases left between them. The CDR3 nucleotides read TGTGCCAGCAGCTTTCAGGCACCTCCCGGCACAGATACGCAGTATTTT. This translates into CASSFQAPPGTDTQYF.

Remarks on this clonotype: Germline is not matched at one junction end, which may reflect a read error. Here the CDR3 reads CAGSFGTSGGDKQFF. CDR3 nucleotide sequence: TGCGCCGGCAGCTTCGGGACTAGCGGGGGGGATAAGCAGTTCTTC. This sequence joins TRBV5-1 and TRBJ2-1; 16 positions agree with TRBD2. In germline, CDR1 is SGHRS, CDR2 YFSETQ. The CDR3 is made up of 15 amino acids.

This chain joins TRBV29-1 and TRBJ2-3, with 8 bases fitting TRBD1. V trimming: 6 bases; J trimming: 3 bases; junction bases outside the gene matches: 8. The CDR3 has 14 amino acids. CDR1 and CDR2 (germline): SQVTM, ANQGSEA. The CDR3 is CSVHSGGLTDTQYF. CDR3 DNA sequence: TGCAGCGTCCATTCAGGGGGCCTAACAGATACGCAGTATTTT.